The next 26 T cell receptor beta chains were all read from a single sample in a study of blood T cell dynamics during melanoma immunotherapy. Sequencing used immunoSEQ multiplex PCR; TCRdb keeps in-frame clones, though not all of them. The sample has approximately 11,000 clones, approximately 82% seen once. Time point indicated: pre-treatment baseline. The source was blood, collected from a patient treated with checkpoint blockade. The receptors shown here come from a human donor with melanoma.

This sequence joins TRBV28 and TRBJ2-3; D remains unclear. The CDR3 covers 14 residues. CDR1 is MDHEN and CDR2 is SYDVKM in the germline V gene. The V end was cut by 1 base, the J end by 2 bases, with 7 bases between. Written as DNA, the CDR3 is TGTGCCAGCAGTTTATCCCCCTTCACAGATACGCAGTATTTT. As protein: CASSLSPFTDTQYF.

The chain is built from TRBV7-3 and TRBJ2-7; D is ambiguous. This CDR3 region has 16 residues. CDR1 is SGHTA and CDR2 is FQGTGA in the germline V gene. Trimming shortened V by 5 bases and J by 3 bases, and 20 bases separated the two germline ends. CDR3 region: CASSPTSLQAHYEQYV. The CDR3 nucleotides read TGTGCCAGCAGCCCCACCTCCCTGCAGGCCCACTACGAGCAGTACGTC.

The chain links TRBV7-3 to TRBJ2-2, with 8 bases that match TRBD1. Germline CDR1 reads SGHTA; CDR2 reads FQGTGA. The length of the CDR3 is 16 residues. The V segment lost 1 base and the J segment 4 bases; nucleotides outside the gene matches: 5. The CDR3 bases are TGTGCCAGCAGCTTAATGGCAGGGGGCTTCACCGGGGAGCTGTTTTTT. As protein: CASSLMAGGFTGELFF. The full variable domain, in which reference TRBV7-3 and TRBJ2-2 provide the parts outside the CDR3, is GAGVSQTPSNKVTEKGKYVELRCDPISGHTALYWYRQSLGQGPEFLIYFQGTGAADDSGLPNDRFFAVRPEGSVSTLKIQRTERGDSAVYLCASSLMAGGFTGELFFGEGSRLTVL.

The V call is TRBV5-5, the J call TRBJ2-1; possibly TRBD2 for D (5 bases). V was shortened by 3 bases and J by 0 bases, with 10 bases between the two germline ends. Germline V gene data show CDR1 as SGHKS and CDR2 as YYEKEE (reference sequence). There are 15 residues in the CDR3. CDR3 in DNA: TGTGCCAGCAGCTCCGGGATTAGCTCCTACAATGAGCAGTTCTTC. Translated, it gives CASSSGISSYNEQFF.

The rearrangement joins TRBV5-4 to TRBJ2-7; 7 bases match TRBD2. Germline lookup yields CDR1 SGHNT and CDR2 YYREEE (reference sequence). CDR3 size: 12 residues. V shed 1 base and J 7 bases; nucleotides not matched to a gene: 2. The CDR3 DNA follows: TGTGCCAGCAGCTTGTTGGGACTAGAGCAGTACTTC. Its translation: CASSLLGLEQYF. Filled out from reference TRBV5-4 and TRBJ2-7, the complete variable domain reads ETGVTQSPTHLIKTRGQQVTLRCSSQSGHNTVSWYQQALGQGPQFIFQYYREEENGRGNFPPRFSGLQFPNYSSELNVNALELDDSALYLCASSLLGLEQYFGPGTRLTVT.

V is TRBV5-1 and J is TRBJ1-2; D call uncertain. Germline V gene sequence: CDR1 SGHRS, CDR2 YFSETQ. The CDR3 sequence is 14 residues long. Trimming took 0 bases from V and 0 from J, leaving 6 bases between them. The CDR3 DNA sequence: TGCGCCAGCAGCTTGGGGGTAGCTAACTATGGCTACACCTTC. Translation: CASSLGVANYGYTF.

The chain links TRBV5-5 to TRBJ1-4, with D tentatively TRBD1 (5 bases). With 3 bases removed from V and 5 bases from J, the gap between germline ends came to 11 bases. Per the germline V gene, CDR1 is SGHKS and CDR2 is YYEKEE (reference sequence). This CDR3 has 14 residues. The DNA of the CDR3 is TGTGCCAGCAGCTCCAGGGTTGGGAATGAAAAACTGTTTTTT. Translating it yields CASSSRVGNEKLFF.

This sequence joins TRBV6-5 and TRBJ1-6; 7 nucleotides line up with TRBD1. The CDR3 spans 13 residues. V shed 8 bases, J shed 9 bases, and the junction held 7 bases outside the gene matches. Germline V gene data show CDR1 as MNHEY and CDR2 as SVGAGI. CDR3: CASGTVESSPLHF. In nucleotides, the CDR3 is TGTGCCAGCGGGACAGTGGAAAGTTCACCCCTCCACTTT.

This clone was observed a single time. CDR3 DNA: TGTGCCAGCTCACCTTCGACAGGGGGGACCCAGTACTTC. Translated, it gives CASSPSTGGTQYF. The rearrangement links TRBV18 to TRBJ2-5, with 9 bases fitting TRBD1. This CDR3 is 13 amino acids long. From germline, CDR1 is KGHSH and CDR2 LQKENI. V lost 3 bases and J lost 7; bases outside the gene matches: 3.

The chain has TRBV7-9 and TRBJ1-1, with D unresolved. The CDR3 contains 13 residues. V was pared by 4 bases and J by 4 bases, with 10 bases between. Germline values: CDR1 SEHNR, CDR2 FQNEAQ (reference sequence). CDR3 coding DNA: TGTGCCAGCAGCTCCGGCAGCCTCACTGAAGCTTTCTTT. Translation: CASSSGSLTEAFF.

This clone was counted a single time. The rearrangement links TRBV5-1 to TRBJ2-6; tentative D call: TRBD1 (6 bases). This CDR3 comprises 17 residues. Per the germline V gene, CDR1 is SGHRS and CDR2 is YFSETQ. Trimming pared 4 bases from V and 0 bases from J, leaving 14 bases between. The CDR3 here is CASSPAGQYSGANVLTF. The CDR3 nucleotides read TGCGCCAGCAGCCCGGCCGGACAGTACTCTGGGGCCAACGTCCTGACTTTC.

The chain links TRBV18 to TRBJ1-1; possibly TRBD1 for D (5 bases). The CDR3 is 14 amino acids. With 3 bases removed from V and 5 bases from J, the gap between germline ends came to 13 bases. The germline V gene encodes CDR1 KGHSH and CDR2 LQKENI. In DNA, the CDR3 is TGTGCCAGCTCACCCCAGGGAACGTTGACTGAAGCTTTCTTT. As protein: CASSPQGTLTEAFF. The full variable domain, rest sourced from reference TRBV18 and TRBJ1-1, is NAGVMQNPRHLVRRRGQEARLRCSPMKGHSHVYWYRQLPEEGLKFMVYLQKENIIDESGMPKERFSAEFPKEGPSILRIQQVVRGDSAAYFCASSPQGTLTEAFFGQGTRLTVV.

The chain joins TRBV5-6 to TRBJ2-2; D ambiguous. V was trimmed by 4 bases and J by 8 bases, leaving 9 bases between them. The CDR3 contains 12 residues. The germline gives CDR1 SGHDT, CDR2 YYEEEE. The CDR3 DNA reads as TGTGCCAGCAGCCAACAATTGGGGGAGCTGTTTTTT. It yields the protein CASSQQLGELFF.

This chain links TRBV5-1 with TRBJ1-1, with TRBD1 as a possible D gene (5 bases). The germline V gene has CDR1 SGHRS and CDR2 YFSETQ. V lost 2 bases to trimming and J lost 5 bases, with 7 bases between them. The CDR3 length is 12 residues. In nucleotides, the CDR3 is TGCGCCAGCAGCTTCGGGGGGACTGAAGCTTTCTTT. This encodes CASSFGGTEAFF.

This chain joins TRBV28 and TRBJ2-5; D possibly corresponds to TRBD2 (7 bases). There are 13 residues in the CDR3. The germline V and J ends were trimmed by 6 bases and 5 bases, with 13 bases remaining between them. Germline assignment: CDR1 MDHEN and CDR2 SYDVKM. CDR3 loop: CASRGGGPETQYF. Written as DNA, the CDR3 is TGTGCCAGCAGAGGGGGGGGCCCTGAGACCCAGTACTTC.

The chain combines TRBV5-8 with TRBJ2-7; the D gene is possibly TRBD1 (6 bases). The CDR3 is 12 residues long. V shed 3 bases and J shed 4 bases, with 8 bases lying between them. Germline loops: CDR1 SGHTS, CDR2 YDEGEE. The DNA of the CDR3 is TGTGCCAGCAGCTACGACAGGTACGAGCAGTACTTC. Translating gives CASSYDRYEQYF.

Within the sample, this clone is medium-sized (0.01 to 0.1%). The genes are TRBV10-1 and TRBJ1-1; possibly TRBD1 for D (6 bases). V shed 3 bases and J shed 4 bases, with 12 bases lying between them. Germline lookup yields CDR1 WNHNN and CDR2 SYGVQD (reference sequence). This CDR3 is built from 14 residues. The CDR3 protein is CASSDRGGGTEAFF. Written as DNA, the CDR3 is TGCGCCAGCAGTGACAGGGGTGGGGGCACTGAAGCTTTCTTT.

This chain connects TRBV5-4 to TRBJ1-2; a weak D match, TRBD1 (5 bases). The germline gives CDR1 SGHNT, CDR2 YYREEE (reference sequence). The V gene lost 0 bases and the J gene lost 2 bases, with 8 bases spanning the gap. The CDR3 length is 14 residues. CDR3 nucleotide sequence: TGTGCCAGCAGCTTGGTTGCAGGGAACTATGGCTACACCTTC. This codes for CASSLVAGNYGYTF.

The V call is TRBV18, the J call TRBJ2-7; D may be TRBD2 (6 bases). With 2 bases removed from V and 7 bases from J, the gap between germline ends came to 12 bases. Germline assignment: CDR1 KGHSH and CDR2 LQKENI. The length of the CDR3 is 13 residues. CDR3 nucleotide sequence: TGTGCCAGCTCACCAGGGGCCGGGGGTGAGCAGTACGTC. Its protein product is CASSPGAGGEQYV.

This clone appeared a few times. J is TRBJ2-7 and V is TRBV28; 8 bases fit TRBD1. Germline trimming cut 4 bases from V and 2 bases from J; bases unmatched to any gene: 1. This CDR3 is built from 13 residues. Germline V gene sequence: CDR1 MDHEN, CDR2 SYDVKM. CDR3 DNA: TGTGCCAGCAGTTCGACAGGGGCCTACGAGCAGTACGTC. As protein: CASSSTGAYEQYV.

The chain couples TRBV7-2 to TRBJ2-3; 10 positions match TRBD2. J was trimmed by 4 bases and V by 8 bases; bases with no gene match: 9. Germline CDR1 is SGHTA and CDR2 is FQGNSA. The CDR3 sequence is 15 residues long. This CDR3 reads CASQLAGGRPDTQYF. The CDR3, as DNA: TGTGCCAGCCAATTAGCGGGAGGTCGGCCAGATACGCAGTATTTT.

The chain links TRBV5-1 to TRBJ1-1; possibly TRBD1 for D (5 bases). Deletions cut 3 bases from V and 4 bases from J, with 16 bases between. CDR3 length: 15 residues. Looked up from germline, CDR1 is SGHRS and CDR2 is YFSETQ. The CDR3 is CASSSGVIDGTEAFF. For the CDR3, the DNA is TGCGCCAGCAGCTCGGGGGTCATCGACGGCACTGAAGCTTTCTTT.

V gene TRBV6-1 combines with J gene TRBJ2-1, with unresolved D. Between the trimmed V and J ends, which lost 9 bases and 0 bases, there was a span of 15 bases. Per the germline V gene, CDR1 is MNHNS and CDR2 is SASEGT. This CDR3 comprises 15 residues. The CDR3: CASKTDWSSYNEQFF. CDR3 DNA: TGTGCCAGTAAAACAGACTGGAGCTCCTACAATGAGCAGTTCTTC.

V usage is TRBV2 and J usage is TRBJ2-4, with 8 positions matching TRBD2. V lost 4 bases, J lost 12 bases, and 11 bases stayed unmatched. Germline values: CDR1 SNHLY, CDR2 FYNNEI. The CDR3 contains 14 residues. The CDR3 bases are TGTGCCAGCAGTGGTAGTACTAGCGGACACGGTCAGTACTTC. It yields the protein CASSGSTSGHGQYF.

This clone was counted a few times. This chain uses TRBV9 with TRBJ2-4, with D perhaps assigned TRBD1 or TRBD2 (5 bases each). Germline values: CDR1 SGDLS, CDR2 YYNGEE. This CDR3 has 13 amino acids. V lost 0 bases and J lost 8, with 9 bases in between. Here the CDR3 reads CASSVGDDDIQYF. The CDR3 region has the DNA TGTGCCAGCAGCGTAGGGGACGATGACATTCAGTACTTC. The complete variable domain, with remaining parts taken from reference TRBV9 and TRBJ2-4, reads DSGVTQTPKHLITATGQRVTLRCSPRSGDLSVYWYQQSLDQGLQFLIQYYNGEERAKGNILERFSAQQFPDLHSELNLSSLELGDSALYFCASSVGDDDIQYFGAGTRLSVL.

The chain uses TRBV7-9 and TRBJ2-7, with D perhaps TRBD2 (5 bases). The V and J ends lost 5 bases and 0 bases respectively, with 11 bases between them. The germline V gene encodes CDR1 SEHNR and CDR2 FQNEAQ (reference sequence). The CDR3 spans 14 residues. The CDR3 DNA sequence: TGTGCCAGCAGCCTGGATGGGAGCTCCTACGAGCAGTACTTC. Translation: CASSLDGSSYEQYF.